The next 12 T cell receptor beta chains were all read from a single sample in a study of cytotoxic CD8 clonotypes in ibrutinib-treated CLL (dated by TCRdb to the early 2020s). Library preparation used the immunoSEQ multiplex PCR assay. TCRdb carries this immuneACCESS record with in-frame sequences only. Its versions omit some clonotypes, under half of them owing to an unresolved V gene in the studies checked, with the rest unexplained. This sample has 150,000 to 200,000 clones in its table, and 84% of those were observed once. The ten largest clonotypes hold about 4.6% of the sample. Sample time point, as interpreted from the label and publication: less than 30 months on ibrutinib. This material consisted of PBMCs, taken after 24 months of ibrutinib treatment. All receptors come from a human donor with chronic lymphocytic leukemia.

CDR3 protein: CASSPPGSSNQPQHF. DNA of the CDR3: TGTGCCAGCAGCCCACCGGGGTCTAGCAATCAGCCCCAGCATTTT. The V call is TRBV7-3, the J call TRBJ1-5; D is unresolved. Trimming removed 5 bases from V and 0 bases from J, with 11 bases in between. The CDR3 sequence is 15 residues long. Germline CDR1 SGHTA, CDR2 FQGTGA.

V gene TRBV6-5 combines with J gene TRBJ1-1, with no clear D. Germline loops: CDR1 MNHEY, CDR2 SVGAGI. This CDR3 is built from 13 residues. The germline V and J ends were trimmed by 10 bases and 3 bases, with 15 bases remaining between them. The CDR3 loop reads CAINNQVHTEAFF. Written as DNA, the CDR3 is TGTGCCATAAACAATCAGGTTCACACTGAAGCTTTCTTT.

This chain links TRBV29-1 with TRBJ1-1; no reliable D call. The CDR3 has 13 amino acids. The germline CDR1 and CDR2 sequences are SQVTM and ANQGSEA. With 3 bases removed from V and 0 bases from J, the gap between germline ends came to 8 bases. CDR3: CSVEKAVNTEAFF. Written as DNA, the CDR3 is TGCAGCGTTGAGAAGGCTGTGAACACTGAAGCTTTCTTT.

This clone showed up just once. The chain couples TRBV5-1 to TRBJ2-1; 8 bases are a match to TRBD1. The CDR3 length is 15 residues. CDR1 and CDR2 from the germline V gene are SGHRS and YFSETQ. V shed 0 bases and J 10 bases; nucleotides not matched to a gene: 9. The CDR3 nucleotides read TGCGCCAGCAGCTTGGCACCGGGACAGGTTATAGAGCAGTTCTTC. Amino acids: CASSLAPGQVIEQFF. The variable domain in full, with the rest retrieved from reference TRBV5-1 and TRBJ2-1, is KAGVTQTPRYLIKTRGQQVTLSCSPISGHRSVSWYQQTPGQGLQFLFEYFSETQRNKGNFPGRFSGRQFSNSRSEMNVSTLELGDSALYLCASSLAPGQVIEQFFGPGTRLTVL.

DNA of the CDR3: TGTGCCAGCAGTTTGAGGCTAGCGGGGAAAGAGACCCAGTACTTC. This codes for CASSLRLAGKETQYF. This chain joins TRBV28 and TRBJ2-5; 9 nucleotides match TRBD2. The CDR3 has 15 amino acids. The germline CDR1 and CDR2 sequences are MDHEN and SYDVKM. V lost 3 bases and J lost 3; bases outside the gene matches: 5.

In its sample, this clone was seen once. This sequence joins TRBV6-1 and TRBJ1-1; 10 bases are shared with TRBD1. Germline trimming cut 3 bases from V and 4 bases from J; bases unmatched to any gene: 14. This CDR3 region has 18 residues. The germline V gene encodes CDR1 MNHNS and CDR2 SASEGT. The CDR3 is CASSDPRWTGGSGTEAFF. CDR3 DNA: TGTGCCAGCAGTGACCCAAGATGGACAGGGGGATCAGGCACTGAAGCTTTCTTT.

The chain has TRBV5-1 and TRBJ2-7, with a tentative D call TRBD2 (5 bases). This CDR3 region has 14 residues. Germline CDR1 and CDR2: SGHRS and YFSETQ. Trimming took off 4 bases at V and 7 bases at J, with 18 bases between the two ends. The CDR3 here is CASSIMDWEGEQYF. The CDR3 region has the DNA TGCGCCAGCAGCATCATGGACTGGGAAGGAGAGCAGTACTTC. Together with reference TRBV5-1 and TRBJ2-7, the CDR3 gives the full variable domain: KAGVTQTPRYLIKTRGQQVTLSCSPISGHRSVSWYQQTPGQGLQFLFEYFSETQRNKGNFPGRFSGRQFSNSRSEMNVSTLELGDSALYLCASSIMDWEGEQYFGPGTRLTVT.

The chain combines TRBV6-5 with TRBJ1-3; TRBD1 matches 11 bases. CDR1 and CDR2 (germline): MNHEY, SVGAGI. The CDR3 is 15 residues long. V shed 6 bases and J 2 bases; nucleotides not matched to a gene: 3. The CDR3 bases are TGTGCCAGCAGGCCGGGACAGGGGGCTGGAAACACCATATATTTT. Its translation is CASRPGQGAGNTIYF.

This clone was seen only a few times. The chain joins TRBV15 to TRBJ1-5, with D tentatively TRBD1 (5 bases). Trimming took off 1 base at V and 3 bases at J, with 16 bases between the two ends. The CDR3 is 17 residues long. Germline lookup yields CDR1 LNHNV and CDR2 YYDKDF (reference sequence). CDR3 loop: CATSRVVGNRYNQPQHF. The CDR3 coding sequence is TGTGCCACCAGCAGAGTAGTCGGAAACAGGTACAATCAGCCCCAGCATTTT. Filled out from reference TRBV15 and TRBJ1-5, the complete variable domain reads DAMVIQNPRYQVTQFGKPVTLSCSQTLNHNVMYWYQQKSSQAPKLLFHYYDKDFNNEADTPDNFQSRRPNTSFCFLDIRSPGLGDTAMYLCATSRVVGNRYNQPQHFGDGTRLSIL.

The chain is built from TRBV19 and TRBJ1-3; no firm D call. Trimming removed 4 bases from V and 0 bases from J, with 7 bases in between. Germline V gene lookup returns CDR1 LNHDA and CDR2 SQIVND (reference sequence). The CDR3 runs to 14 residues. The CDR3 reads CASSNLDSGNTIYF. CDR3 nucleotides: TGTGCCAGTAGTAATCTAGACTCTGGAAACACCATATATTTT.

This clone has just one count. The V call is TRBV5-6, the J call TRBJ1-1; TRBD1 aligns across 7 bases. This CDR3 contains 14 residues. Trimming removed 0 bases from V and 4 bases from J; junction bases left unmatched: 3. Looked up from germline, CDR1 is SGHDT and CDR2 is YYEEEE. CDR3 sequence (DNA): TGTGCCAGCAGCTTGGAAGGGGGCCCCACTGAAGCTTTCTTT. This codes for CASSLEGGPTEAFF. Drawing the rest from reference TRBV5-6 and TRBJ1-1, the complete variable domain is DAGVTQSPTHLIKTRGQQVTLRCSPKSGHDTVSWYQQALGQGPQFIFQYYEEEERQRGNFPDRFSGHQFPNYSSELNVNALLLGDSALYLCASSLEGGPTEAFFGQGTRLTVV.

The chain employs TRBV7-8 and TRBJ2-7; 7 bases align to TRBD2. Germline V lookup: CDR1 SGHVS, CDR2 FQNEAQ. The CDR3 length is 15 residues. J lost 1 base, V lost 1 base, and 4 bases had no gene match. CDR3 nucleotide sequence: TGTGCCAGCAGCTTAGGCGGCGGGAGATCCTACGAGCAGTACTTC. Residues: CASSLGGGRSYEQYF.